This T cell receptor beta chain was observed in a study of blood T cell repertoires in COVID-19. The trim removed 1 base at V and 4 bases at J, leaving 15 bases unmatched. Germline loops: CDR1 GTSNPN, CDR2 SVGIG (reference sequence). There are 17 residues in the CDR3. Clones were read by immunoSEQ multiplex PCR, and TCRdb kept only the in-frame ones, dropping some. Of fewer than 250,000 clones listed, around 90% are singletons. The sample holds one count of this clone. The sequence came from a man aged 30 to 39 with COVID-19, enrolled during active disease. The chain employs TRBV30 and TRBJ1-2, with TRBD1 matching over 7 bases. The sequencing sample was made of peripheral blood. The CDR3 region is CAWSATGERHSIYGYTF. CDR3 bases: TGTGCCTGGAGTGCCACAGGGGAACGCCACTCTATCTATGGCTACACCTTC.